Listed here are 20 T cell receptor beta chains from one sample, sequenced in a study of T-cell reconstitution after alpha-beta-depleted transplantation in children. During its preparation, the TCRbeta library received unique molecular identifiers. TCRdb re-analysed the PCR reads in MiXCR, keeping a single row per CDR3 protein. In the table there are under 350,000 distinct CDR3 sequences, around 9.6% of which are singletons. This specimen was PBMCs from the stem cell graft donor, taken from the stem cell graft. The receptors stem from a human donor who donated a stem cell graft to a child with SCID.

Only a few counts were recorded for this clonotype. This chain uses TRBV20-1 with TRBJ2-3, with TRBD2 matching over 10 bases. CDR1 DFQATT and CDR2 SNEGSKA come from the germline V gene (reference sequence). The CDR3 has 15 amino acids. Trimming cost V 1 base and J 4 bases; bases outside gene matches: 5. The CDR3 DNA is TGCAGTGCTAGAGTGCCTAGCGGGGGTTCAGATACGCAGTATTTT. As protein: CSARVPSGGSDTQYF.

The CDR3 sequence: CSARDLGWAGASETQYF. For the CDR3, the DNA is TGCAGTGCTAGAGATCTTGGTTGGGCGGGGGCGTCCGAGACCCAGTACTTC. V usage is TRBV20-1 and J usage is TRBJ2-5, with D possibly being TRBD2 (7 bases). Germline values: CDR1 DFQATT, CDR2 SNEGSKA (reference sequence). The V gene lost 0 bases and the J gene lost 5 bases, with 22 bases spanning the gap. CDR3 length: 17 amino acids.

This clonotype has a count of ten or more. This chain links TRBV7-9 with TRBJ1-1; D not resolved. Trimming removed 1 base from V and 7 bases from J, with 10 bases in between. CDR1 is SEHNR and CDR2 is FQNEAQ in the germline V gene (reference sequence). The length of the CDR3 is 13 residues. The CDR3 loop is CASSLGGQVEAFF. In nucleotides, the CDR3 is TGTGCCAGCAGCTTAGGCGGCCAGGTTGAAGCTTTCTTT.

The sample holds a few counts of this clonotype. This CDR3 is CASSRVGRGNTIYF. The DNA of the CDR3 is TGTGCCAGCAGCAGGGTCGGGCGAGGAAACACCATATATTTT. The V gene is TRBV7-8, the J gene TRBJ1-3; D gene ambiguous. Germline CDR1 is SGHVS and CDR2 is FQNEAQ. CDR3 length equals 14 residues. The V and J ends lost 5 bases and 4 bases respectively, with 12 bases between them.

The V gene is TRBV4-2, the J gene TRBJ2-5; 11 bases match TRBD2. Losses at the gene ends were 0 bases for V and 4 bases for J; bases not matched to a gene: 7. Germline CDR1 is LGHNA and CDR2 is YNFKEQ. The CDR3 contains 17 residues. The CDR3 protein is CASSQELAGALGETQYF. The CDR3 region has the DNA TGTGCCAGCAGCCAAGAACTAGCGGGGGCCCTGGGAGAGACCCAGTACTTC.

This clonotype has only a few counts. The V gene is TRBV20-1, the J gene TRBJ1-6, with 7 bases fitting TRBD1. The germline CDR1 and CDR2 sequences are DFQATT and SNEGSKA (reference sequence). CDR3 length equals 14 residues. With V trimmed by 4 bases and J by 9 bases, 9 bases remained unmatched. The CDR3 bases are TGCAGTGCTATCGGGACAGTGACGGGTTCACCCCTCCACTTT. Translation gives CSAIGTVTGSPLHF.

This chain connects TRBV10-3 to TRBJ1-4; weak D call: TRBD1 (5 bases). This CDR3 contains 15 residues. Trimming left V 2 bases short and J 0 bases short, with 7 bases between. From germline, CDR1 is ENHRY and CDR2 SYGVKD. The CDR3 coding sequence is TGTGCCATCAGTGAGGAGACAGCAACTAATGAAAAACTGTTTTTT. This sequence encodes CAISEETATNEKLFF.

The chain combines TRBV7-2 with TRBJ1-1; 8 nucleotides match TRBD1. V trimming: 2 bases; J trimming: 9 bases; junction bases outside the gene matches: 2. CDR3 length: 12 residues. Germline V gene data show CDR1 as SGHTA and CDR2 as FQGNSA. The CDR3 region is CASSLRQGKAFF. The CDR3 bases are TGTGCCAGCAGCTTAAGACAGGGGAAAGCTTTCTTT.

This clonotype occurred many times. The chain recombines TRBV12-3 or TRBV12-4 with TRBJ1-5, with a tentative D call TRBD1 (5 bases). Trimming pared 1 base from V and 5 bases from J, leaving 9 bases between. The CDR3 sequence is 14 residues long. The CDR3: CASSLDHRHQPQHF. The CDR3, as DNA: TGTGCCAGCAGTTTAGATCACAGGCATCAGCCCCAGCATTTT.

The sample holds many counts of this clonotype. V gene TRBV6-1 combines with J gene TRBJ1-2; D is possibly TRBD1 (5 bases). Per germline, CDR1 MNHNS and CDR2 SASEGT. CDR3 size: 14 residues. The V and J ends lost 0 bases and 4 bases respectively, with 9 bases between them. The CDR3 DNA reads as TGTGCCAGCAGTGAAGCTGGGGGTGGCTATGGCTACACCTTC. Amino acid sequence: CASSEAGGGYGYTF.

The V gene is TRBV12-3 or TRBV12-4, the J gene TRBJ2-3; D is possibly TRBD2 (6 bases). V lost 3 bases to trimming and J lost 2 bases, with 12 bases between them. The CDR3 is 15 residues long. As DNA, the CDR3 is TGTGCCAGCAGTTTCGCCAGGGAGGTCACAGATACGCAGTATTTT. Its protein is CASSFAREVTDTQYF.

This clonotype appeared many times. V gene TRBV7-9 combines with J gene TRBJ1-1; possibly TRBD1 for D (5 bases). Germline assignment: CDR1 SEHNR and CDR2 FQNEAQ (reference sequence). Trimming removed 3 bases from V and 5 bases from J, with 10 bases in between. The CDR3 covers 13 residues. The CDR3 DNA is TGTGCCAGCAGCTTGCAGGGTGAGACTGAAGCTTTCTTT. Protein product: CASSLQGETEAFF.

This clonotype was counted many times. The chain has TRBV6-6 and TRBJ1-1, with unresolved D. The CDR3 extends over 13 amino acids. Trimming pared 2 bases from V and 9 bases from J, leaving 13 bases between. CDR1 and CDR2 from the germline V gene are MNHNY and SVGAGI (reference sequence). The DNA for the CDR3 is TGTGCCAGCAGTTACGACTTCAATGATAAAGCTTTCTTT. This gives the protein CASSYDFNDKAFF.

This clonotype was counted between two and nine times. V gene TRBV21-1 combines with J gene TRBJ1-5. TRBV21-1 is recorded as a pseudogene. The CDR3 loop spans 15 amino acids. CDR3 DNA: TGTGCCAGCAGCAAAGTATGTGTCATCAATCAGCCCCAGCATTTT. This sequence encodes CASSKVCVINQPQHF.

This clonotype was detected ten times or more. The chain couples TRBV5-5 to TRBJ1-4; TRBD1 is a possible D gene (5 bases). The CDR3 is made up of 14 amino acids. V was pared by 4 bases and J by 8 bases, with 15 bases between. Germline values: CDR1 SGHKS, CDR2 YYEKEE (reference sequence). The CDR3 reads CASSTQGTKEKLFF. CDR3 DNA sequence: TGTGCCAGCAGCACGCAGGGTACCAAGGAAAAACTGTTTTTT.

This clonotype occurred many times. This chain joins TRBV2 and TRBJ2-3, with 8 bases matching TRBD2. This CDR3 is built from 13 residues. After removal of 7 bases from V and 1 base from J, the junction contained 1 base not matched to a gene. CDR1 SNHLY and CDR2 FYNNEI come from the germline V gene. CDR3 region: CASTRGGTDTQYF. CDR3 DNA: TGTGCCAGCACGCGGGGGGGCACAGATACGCAGTATTTT.

This clonotype was recorded a few times. The V and J genes are TRBV9 and TRBJ1-2; D uncertain. V was clipped by 0 bases and J by 7 bases, with 10 bases between them. Germline values: CDR1 SGDLS, CDR2 YYNGEE. The CDR3 loop spans 13 amino acids. The CDR3 loop is CASSVDSGVGYTF. The CDR3 DNA is TGTGCCAGCAGCGTAGACAGCGGGGTTGGCTACACCTTC. Filled out from reference TRBV9 and TRBJ1-2, the complete variable domain reads DSGVTQTPKHLITATGQRVTLRCSPRSGDLSVYWYQQSLDQGLQFLIQYYNGEERAKGNILERFSAQQFPDLHSELNLSSLELGDSALYFCASSVDSGVGYTFGSGTRLTVV.

This clonotype has only a few counts. The genes are TRBV20-1 and TRBJ1-2; no reliable D call. The CDR3 has 12 residues. Per the germline V gene, CDR1 is DFQATT and CDR2 is SNEGSKA (reference sequence). Between the trimmed V and J ends, which lost 5 bases and 4 bases, there was a span of 11 bases. The CDR3 reads CSAPKGFYGYTF. The CDR3 DNA sequence: TGCAGTGCTCCCAAGGGCTTCTATGGCTACACCTTC.

In this sample, this clonotype turned up a few times. The chain recombines TRBV7-2 with TRBJ1-5, with D possibly matching TRBD1 (6 bases). Trimming shortened V by 5 bases and J by 4 bases, and 18 bases separated the two germline ends. Germline V lookup: CDR1 SGHTA, CDR2 FQGNSA. CDR3 length: 16 amino acids. CDR3 in DNA: TGTGCCAGCAGCGACGACGGGGGGCGGATAAATCAGCCCCAGCATTTT. Translated, it gives CASSDDGGRINQPQHF.

The chain links TRBV7-9 to TRBJ2-7; TRBD1 agrees at 8 bases. Trimming removed 5 bases from V and 3 bases from J; junction bases left unmatched: 6. The CDR3 sequence is 14 residues long. Germline V gene lookup returns CDR1 SEHNR and CDR2 FQNEAQ (reference sequence). In DNA, the CDR3 is TGTGCCAGCAGCGGACAGGGAGCAGACTACGAGCAGTACTTC. Its translation is CASSGQGADYEQYF.